This T cell receptor (beta chain) was identified during a study of blood T cell repertoires in COVID-19. About the research overall: Donors in the United States, Italy and Spain gave samples during acute or convalescent COVID-19. The analysed material was cDNA or gDNA that came from T cells, B-cell-depleted T cells, or PBMCs.

In the authors' methods: The authors estimated nucleated cell counts from reference gene primer amplification. Clones were read by immunoSEQ multiplex PCR, and TCRdb kept only the in-frame ones, dropping some. From that table come the V and J calls and clone size; the DNA was used to work out D and trimming. Seen here are about 230,000 clones, 70% to 85% observed once, and the top ten hold about 2.3%. This CDR3 comprises 16 residues. Looked up from germline, CDR1 is SGDLS and CDR2 is YYNGEE. V was pared by 3 bases and J by 6 bases, with 9 bases of the junction left unmatched. This TCR was sampled from a man aged 35 to 55 who had recovered from COVID-19. This rearrangement joins TRBV9 to TRBJ1-6, with TRBD1 identical over 7 bases. The sample was peripheral blood. CDR3 amino acids: CASSAGLGTANSPLHF. Here the CDR3 DNA reads TGTGCCAGCAGCGCTGGGTTGGGGACAGCTAATTCACCCCTCCACTTT.